Listed here are 18 T cell receptor beta chains from one sample, sequenced in a study of regulatory T cells in long-lasting Graves disease. Specified time point: persistent/refractory GD, antithyroid drugs over 5 years with positive TRAb. Extracted PBMC RNA gave rise to the TCR library. According to the study, TCR beta libraries were built with iRepertoire HTBI primers and CDR3-region Arm-PCR. Each CDR3 protein is one row after TCRdb ran MiXCR on the multiplex PCR reads. This repertoire shows some 340,000 distinct CDR3 sequences, roughly 25% found once; its top ten account for around a quarter. The sample was peripheral blood mononuclear cells (PBMCs), taken when the disease was refractory, from a patient treated with antithyroid drugs. Receptors originate from a woman in her 40s with Graves disease.

This clonotype was seen many times. The V gene is TRBV5-1, the J gene TRBJ1-1, with 7 positions matching TRBD1. V trimming: 2 bases; J trimming: 8 bases; junction bases outside the gene matches: 6. CDR1 and CDR2 (germline): SGHRS, YFSETQ. This CDR3 has 13 residues. The DNA of the CDR3 is TGCGCCAGCAGCTTTCAGGGGGATCGGGAAGCTTTCTTT. Its translation is CASSFQGDREAFF.

This chain joins TRBV28 and TRBJ2-2; D not resolved. The germline CDR1 and CDR2 sequences are MDHEN and SYDVKM. This CDR3 has 15 amino acids. Deletions cut 7 bases from V and 2 bases from J, with 14 bases between. The CDR3, as DNA: TGTGCCAGCAACACCCAGAGGCTAAACACCGGGGAGCTGTTTTTT. The encoded protein is CASNTQRLNTGELFF.

The J gene is TRBJ2-6, the V gene TRBV18, with D unresolved. Germline-derived CDR1 and CDR2 are KGHSH and LQKENI. The V and J ends lost 0 bases and 1 base respectively, with 7 bases between them. This CDR3 has 16 amino acids. The CDR3 DNA reads as TGTGCCAGCTCACCACCGGGCAAATCTGGGGCCAACGTCCTGACTTTC. It encodes CASSPPGKSGANVLTF.

Remarks on this clonotype: This sequence may be a read error, since a much larger clone differs from it by one base. The rearrangement links TRBV12-3 or TRBV12-4 to TRBJ2-7; 13 positions match TRBD2. The CDR3 has 15 amino acids. CDR3 sequence: CASSLATSGRYDQYF. In DNA form, the CDR3 reads TGTGCCAGCAGTTTAGCGACTAGCGGGAGGTACGATCAGTACTTC.

The chain combines TRBV7-3 with TRBJ2-3; D might be TRBD2 (6 bases). This CDR3 contains 16 residues. Germline V lookup: CDR1 SGHTA, CDR2 FQGTGA. With 2 bases removed from V and 6 bases from J, the gap between germline ends came to 18 bases. CDR3 nucleotide sequence: TGTGCCAGCAGCTTATATACGGGAGCGGGTTCTGATACGCAGTATTTT. This sequence encodes CASSLYTGAGSDTQYF.

This clonotype was detected a few times. A clone one base away is much larger, so this may be a read error. This chain joins TRBV28 and TRBJ2-7; 7 bases match TRBD2. Germline CDR1 MDHEN, CDR2 SYDVKM. The CDR3 is made up of 14 amino acids. The CDR3 protein is CAGSLVGRYYEQYF. The CDR3 nucleotides read TGTGCCGGCAGTTTAGTCGGGAGGTACTACGAGCAGTACTTC.

The chain joins TRBV2 to TRBJ2-1; tentatively, D is TRBD2 (6 bases). Trimming pared 6 bases from V and 4 bases from J, leaving 10 bases between. The CDR3 covers 13 residues. Looked up from germline, CDR1 is SNHLY and CDR2 is FYNNEI. The DNA of the CDR3 is TGTGCCAGCAGGGAGGGACCTTACAATGAGCAGTTCTTC. Amino acids: CASREGPYNEQFF.

The genes are TRBV30 and TRBJ1-1; tentative D call: TRBD1 (6 bases). This CDR3 region has 14 residues. CDR1 is GTSNPN and CDR2 is SVGIG in the germline V gene (reference sequence). Trimming pared 0 bases from V and 4 bases from J, leaving 12 bases between. The CDR3 loop is CAWSVSLTGTEAFF. DNA for the CDR3: TGTGCCTGGAGTGTGTCATTGACAGGCACTGAAGCTTTCTTT.

The chain uses TRBV7-2 and TRBJ2-7; 7 nucleotides match TRBD2. Trimming at V came to 3 bases and at J to 6 bases, leaving 8 bases not matched to a gene. This CDR3 has 14 amino acids. Looked up from germline, CDR1 is SGHTA and CDR2 is FQGNSA. This chain's CDR3 is CASSLGLSYAEQYF. The CDR3 DNA follows: TGTGCCAGCAGCTTGGGACTAAGTTACGCCGAGCAGTACTTC.

This clonotype was counted many times. The chain recombines TRBV24-1 with TRBJ1-2; possible D gene TRBD1, 5 bases. This CDR3 is built from 13 residues. V dropped 2 bases and J dropped 7 bases, with 10 bases sitting between them. Germline V gene data show CDR1 as KGHDR and CDR2 as SFDVKD. CDR3 nucleotides: TGTGCCACCAGTGATTGGGACGTCCCTGGCTACACCTTC. Translated: CATSDWDVPGYTF.

The chain recombines TRBV20-1 with TRBJ2-5, with 11 positions matching TRBD1. CDR1 is DFQATT and CDR2 is SNEGSKA in the germline V gene (reference sequence). V was pared by 4 bases and J by 5 bases, with 12 bases of the junction left unmatched. CDR3 length: 16 residues. CDR3 residues: CSATRPDRGLGETQYF. The CDR3 DNA reads as TGCAGTGCTACCCGGCCGGACAGGGGGCTGGGGGAGACCCAGTACTTC.

This clonotype was seen at least ten times. The rearrangement uses TRBV7-9 and TRBJ2-5, with 7 bases fitting TRBD2. The tail of the sequence fits TRBJ2-7 better, so the J call may be wrong. This CDR3 contains 11 residues. Germline loops: CDR1 SEHNR, CDR2 FQNEAQ (reference sequence). This CDR3 reads CASEREGEQYF. For the CDR3, the DNA is TGTGCCAGCGAAAGGGAGGGCGAGCAGTACTTC.

This chain links TRBV20-1 with TRBJ2-7, with TRBD2 as a possible D gene (7 bases). There are 14 residues in the CDR3. Trimming took 1 base from V and 6 from J, leaving 16 bases between them. CDR1 is DFQATT, CDR2 SNEGSKA, per germline (reference sequence). CDR3 in amino acids: CSARGGQGRVEQYF. In DNA, the CDR3 is TGCAGTGCTAGAGGGGGGCAGGGGAGGGTCGAGCAGTACTTC.

The rearrangement links TRBV20-1 to TRBJ1-5, with 8 bases identical to TRBD1. With 3 bases clipped from V and 5 bases from J, the junction kept 12 bases outside the gene matches. The CDR3 covers 16 residues. Germline V lookup: CDR1 DFQATT, CDR2 SNEGSKA (reference sequence). CDR3 DNA: TGCAGTGCTAGCGGTGAAGGACAGGGCGGCGATCAGCCCCAGCATTTT. This sequence encodes CSASGEGQGGDQPQHF.

The table lists this clonotype with many counts. This rearrangement joins TRBV29-1 to TRBJ2-7; D not resolved. The germline V and J ends were trimmed by 3 bases and 6 bases, with 9 bases remaining between them. CDR3 size: 11 residues. Germline V gene sequence: CDR1 SQVTM, CDR2 ANQGSEA. This chain's CDR3 is CSVDRGSEQYF. As DNA, the CDR3 is TGCAGCGTTGATCGTGGATCCGAGCAGTACTTC.

The chain uses TRBV19 and TRBJ1-5, with D possibly matching TRBD1 (5 bases). The length of the CDR3 is 16 residues. Germline CDR1 LNHDA, CDR2 SQIVND (reference sequence). V was shortened by 2 bases and J by 6 bases, with 17 bases between the two germline ends. CDR3 sequence (DNA): TGTGCCAGTAGTATAATGACAGCCCTACTGACTCAGCCCCAGCATTTT. As protein: CASSIMTALLTQPQHF. Together with reference TRBV19 and TRBJ1-5, the CDR3 gives the full variable domain: DGGITQSPKYLFRKEGQNVTLSCEQNLNHDAMYWYRQDPGQGLRLIYYSQIVNDFQKGDIAEGYSVSREKKESFPLTVTSAQKNPTAFYLCASSIMTALLTQPQHFGDGTRLSIL.

This clonotype was seen at least ten times. This chain connects TRBV28 to TRBJ1-2; D is unclear. Trimming shortened V by 7 bases and J by 2 bases, and 11 bases separated the two germline ends. From germline, CDR1 is MDHEN and CDR2 SYDVKM. There are 13 residues in the CDR3. For the CDR3, the DNA is TGTGCCAGCACCCCGGACGGAAACTATGGCTACACCTTC. It specifies CASTPDGNYGYTF.

V gene TRBV29-1 combines with J gene TRBJ1-5; the match to TRBD1 covers 9 bases. Germline V gene lookup returns CDR1 SQVTM and CDR2 ANQGSEA. The CDR3 covers 14 residues. The V segment lost 7 bases and the J segment 5 bases; nucleotides outside the gene matches: 9. CDR3: CSAQDTGGDQPQHF. For the CDR3, the DNA is TGCAGCGCCCAGGATACAGGGGGCGATCAGCCCCAGCATTTT. Full variable domain (outside the CDR3, taken from reference TRBV29-1 and TRBJ1-5): SAVISQKPSRDICQRGTSLTIQCQVDSQVTMMFWYRQQPGQSLTLIATANQGSEATYESGFVIDKFPISRPNLTFSTLTVSNMSPEDSSIYLCSAQDTGGDQPQHFGDGTRLSIL.